This T cell receptor (beta chain) comes out of a study of T cells in Graves' hyperthyroidism and ophthalmopathy. Study-level points and caveats: The model anticipated ophthalmopathy a median about 7 months pre-onset.

It was RNA transcripts that yielded the amplified TCR beta CDR3 regions. The study used the HTBI primer set for a first-round RT-PCR of the TCR CDR3. One entry per CDR3 protein, called by TCRdb with MiXCR from the multiplex PCR reads. Among about 290,000 distinct CDR3 sequences listed, 10% to 15% were seen once. V lost 5 bases and J lost 5, with 15 bases in between. The CDR3 covers 14 residues. Germline CDR1 SGHTA, CDR2 FQGNSA. Hyperthyroidism, newly diagnosed and lasting under 2 months, affected patients aged 18 to 65. This clonotype was seen at least ten times. The antigen is undetermined. The TCR comes from a woman aged 25 to 39 with Graves' hyperthyroidism that later progressed to Graves' ophthalmopathy. J is TRBJ1-1 and V is TRBV7-2; no clear D gene. Material for sequencing was blood. CDR3 residues: CASSPQVRGTEAFF. In nucleotides, the CDR3 is TGTGCCAGCAGCCCTCAAGTCAGAGGAACTGAAGCTTTCTTT.